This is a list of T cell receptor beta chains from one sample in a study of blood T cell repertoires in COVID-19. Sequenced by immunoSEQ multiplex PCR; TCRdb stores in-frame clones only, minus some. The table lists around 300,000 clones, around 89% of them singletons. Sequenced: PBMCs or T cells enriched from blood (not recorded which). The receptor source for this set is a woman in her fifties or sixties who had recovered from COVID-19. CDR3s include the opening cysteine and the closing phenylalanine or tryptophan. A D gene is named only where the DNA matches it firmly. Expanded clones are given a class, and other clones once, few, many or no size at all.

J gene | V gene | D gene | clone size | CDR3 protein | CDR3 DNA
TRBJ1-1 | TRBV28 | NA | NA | CASSSDGENTEAFF | TGTGCCAGCAGTTCGGACGGGGAGAACACTGAAGCTTTCTTT
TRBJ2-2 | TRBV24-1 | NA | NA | CATSDPYGSGYTGELFF | TGTGCCACCAGTGACCCCTATGGTAGCGGTTACACCGGGGAGCTGTTTTTT
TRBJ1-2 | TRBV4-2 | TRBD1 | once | CASSQGDRGKTF | TGTGCCAGCAGCCAAGGGGACAGGGGGAAAACCTTC
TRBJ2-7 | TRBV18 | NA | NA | CASSPELQGREQYF | TGTGCCAGCTCACCTGAATTACAGGGTAGGGAGCAGTACTTC
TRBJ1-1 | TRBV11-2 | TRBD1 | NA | CASSSSDRANTEAFF | TGTGCCAGCAGCTCGAGTGACAGGGCCAACACTGAAGCTTTCTTT
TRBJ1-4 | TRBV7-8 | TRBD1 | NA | CASSWGTGNINEKLFF | TGTGCCAGCAGCTGGGGGACAGGGAATATTAATGAAAAACTGTTTTTT
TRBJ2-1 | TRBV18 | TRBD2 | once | CASSLSPPTSGSSEQFF | TGTGCCAGCTCACTCTCCCCTCCTACTAGCGGGAGTAGTGAGCAGTTCTTC
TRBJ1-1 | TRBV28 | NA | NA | CASSLEGRIAEAFF | TGTGCCAGCAGTTTAGAGGGGAGGATCGCTGAAGCTTTCTTT
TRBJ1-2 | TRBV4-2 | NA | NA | CASSQVFQGTPGYTF | TGTGCCAGCAGTCAAGTCTTCCAGGGGACGCCCGGCTACACCTTC
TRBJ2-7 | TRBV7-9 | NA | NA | CASSPPGTYEQYF | TGTGCCAGCAGCCCGCCAGGGACCTACGAGCAGTACTTC
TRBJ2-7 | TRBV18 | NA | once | CASLSPSGHLREQYF | TGTGCCAGTTTGTCCCCCTCAGGCCATCTACGAGAGCAGTACTTC
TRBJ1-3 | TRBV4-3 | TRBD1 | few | CASSQVAPLTGVSGNTIYF | TGCGCCAGCAGCCAAGTAGCTCCCCTGACAGGGGTCTCTGGAAACACCATATATTTT
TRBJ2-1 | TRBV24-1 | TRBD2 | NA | CATRPGLAGAHEQFF | TGTGCCACCAGACCGGGACTAGCGGGAGCGCATGAGCAGTTCTTC
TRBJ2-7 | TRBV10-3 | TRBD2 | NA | CAISSGTTYEQYF | TGTGCCATCAGCTCCGGGACTACCTACGAGCAGTACTTC
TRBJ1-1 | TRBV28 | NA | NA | CASSEQTNTEAFF | TGTGCCAGCAGTGAACAGACGAACACTGAAGCTTTCTTT
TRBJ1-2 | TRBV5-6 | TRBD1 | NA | CASSVDRGGSYTF | TGTGCCAGCAGCGTGGACAGGGGGGGAAGCTACACCTTC
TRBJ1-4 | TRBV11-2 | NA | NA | CASSLDFVQGGLGNEKLFF | TGTGCCAGCAGCTTAGATTTTGTTCAGGGAGGGTTGGGTAATGAAAAACTGTTTTTT
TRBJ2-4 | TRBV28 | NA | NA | CASSESPRWVSKNIQYF | TGTGCCAGCAGTGAGAGTCCGAGGTGGGTCAGTAAAAACATTCAGTACTTC
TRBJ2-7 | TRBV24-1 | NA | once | CATSSTWEPYEQYF | TGTGCCACCAGCAGCACCTGGGAGCCCTACGAGCAGTACTTC
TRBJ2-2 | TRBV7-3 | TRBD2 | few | CASSPPGTSGIGTGELFF | TGTGCCAGCAGCCCACCAGGGACTAGCGGGATTGGCACCGGGGAGCTGTTTTTT
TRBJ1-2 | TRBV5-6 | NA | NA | CASRAGGRANYGYTF | TGTGCCAGCAGAGCCGGGGGGCGGGCTAACTATGGCTACACCTTC
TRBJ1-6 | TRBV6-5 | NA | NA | CATRTDNNSPLHF | TGTGCCACCCGGACTGATAATAATTCACCCCTCCACTTT
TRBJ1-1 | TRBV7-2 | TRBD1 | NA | CASSLVGQGARSTEAFF | TGTGCCAGCAGCTTAGTGGGACAGGGGGCTCGGAGCACTGAAGCTTTCTTT
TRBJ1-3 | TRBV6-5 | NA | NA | CASSHGYSGNTIYF | TGTGCCAGCAGCCACGGGTATTCTGGAAACACCATATATTTT
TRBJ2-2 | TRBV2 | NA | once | CASRDTWNTGELFF | TGTGCCAGCAGGGACACCTGGAACACCGGGGAGCTGTTTTTT
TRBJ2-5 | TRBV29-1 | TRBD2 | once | CSVELASGRQETQYF | TGCAGCGTTGAACTGGCTAGCGGTCGCCAAGAGACCCAGTACTTC
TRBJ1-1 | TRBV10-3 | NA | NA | CASAGKGNTEAFF | TGTGCCTCCGCGGGGAAAGGGAACACTGAAGCTTTCTTT
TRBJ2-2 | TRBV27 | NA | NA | CASSLYSPPNLLKTGELFF | TGTGCCAGCAGTTTATATTCGCCCCCCAATCTACTTAAAACCGGGGAGCTGTTTTTT
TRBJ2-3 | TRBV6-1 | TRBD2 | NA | CASSELGLAGGYGTDTQYF | TGTGCCAGCAGTGAATTGGGACTAGCGGGGGGTTATGGCACAGATACGCAGTATTTT
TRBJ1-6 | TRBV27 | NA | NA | CASSAGITSSPLHF | TGTGCCAGCAGCGCCGGGATTACGAGTTCACCCCTCCACTTT
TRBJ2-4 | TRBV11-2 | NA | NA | CASNRVTGAKNIQYF | TGTGCCAGTAACAGGGTCACGGGCGCCAAAAACATTCAGTACTTC
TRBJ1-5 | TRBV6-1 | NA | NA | CASSEGGVQPQHF | TGTGCCAGCAGTGAGGGGGGGGTGCAGCCCCAGCATTTT
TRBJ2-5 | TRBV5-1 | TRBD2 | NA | CASRISGSVQTQYF | TGCGCCAGCAGAATAAGCGGGAGTGTTCAGACCCAGTACTTC
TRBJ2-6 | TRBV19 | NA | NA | CASNARTVHLAFSGANVLTF | TGTGCCAGTAATGCCCGGACAGTCCACCTTGCCTTCTCTGGGGCCAACGTCCTGACTTTC
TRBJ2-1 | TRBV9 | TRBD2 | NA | CASSVASGDYNEQFF | TGTGCCAGCAGCGTCGCTAGCGGAGACTACAATGAGCAGTTCTTC
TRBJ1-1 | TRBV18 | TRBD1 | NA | CASSPRGQGNTEAFF | TGTGCCAGCTCACCACGGGGACAGGGCAACACTGAAGCTTTCTTT
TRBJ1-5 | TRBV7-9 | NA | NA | CASSLSGVSGQPQHF | TGTGCCAGCAGCTTATCGGGGGTTTCGGGTCAGCCCCAGCATTTT
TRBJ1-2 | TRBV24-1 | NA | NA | CATSGPNNYGYTF | TGTGCCACCAGTGGGCCAAACAACTATGGCTACACCTTC